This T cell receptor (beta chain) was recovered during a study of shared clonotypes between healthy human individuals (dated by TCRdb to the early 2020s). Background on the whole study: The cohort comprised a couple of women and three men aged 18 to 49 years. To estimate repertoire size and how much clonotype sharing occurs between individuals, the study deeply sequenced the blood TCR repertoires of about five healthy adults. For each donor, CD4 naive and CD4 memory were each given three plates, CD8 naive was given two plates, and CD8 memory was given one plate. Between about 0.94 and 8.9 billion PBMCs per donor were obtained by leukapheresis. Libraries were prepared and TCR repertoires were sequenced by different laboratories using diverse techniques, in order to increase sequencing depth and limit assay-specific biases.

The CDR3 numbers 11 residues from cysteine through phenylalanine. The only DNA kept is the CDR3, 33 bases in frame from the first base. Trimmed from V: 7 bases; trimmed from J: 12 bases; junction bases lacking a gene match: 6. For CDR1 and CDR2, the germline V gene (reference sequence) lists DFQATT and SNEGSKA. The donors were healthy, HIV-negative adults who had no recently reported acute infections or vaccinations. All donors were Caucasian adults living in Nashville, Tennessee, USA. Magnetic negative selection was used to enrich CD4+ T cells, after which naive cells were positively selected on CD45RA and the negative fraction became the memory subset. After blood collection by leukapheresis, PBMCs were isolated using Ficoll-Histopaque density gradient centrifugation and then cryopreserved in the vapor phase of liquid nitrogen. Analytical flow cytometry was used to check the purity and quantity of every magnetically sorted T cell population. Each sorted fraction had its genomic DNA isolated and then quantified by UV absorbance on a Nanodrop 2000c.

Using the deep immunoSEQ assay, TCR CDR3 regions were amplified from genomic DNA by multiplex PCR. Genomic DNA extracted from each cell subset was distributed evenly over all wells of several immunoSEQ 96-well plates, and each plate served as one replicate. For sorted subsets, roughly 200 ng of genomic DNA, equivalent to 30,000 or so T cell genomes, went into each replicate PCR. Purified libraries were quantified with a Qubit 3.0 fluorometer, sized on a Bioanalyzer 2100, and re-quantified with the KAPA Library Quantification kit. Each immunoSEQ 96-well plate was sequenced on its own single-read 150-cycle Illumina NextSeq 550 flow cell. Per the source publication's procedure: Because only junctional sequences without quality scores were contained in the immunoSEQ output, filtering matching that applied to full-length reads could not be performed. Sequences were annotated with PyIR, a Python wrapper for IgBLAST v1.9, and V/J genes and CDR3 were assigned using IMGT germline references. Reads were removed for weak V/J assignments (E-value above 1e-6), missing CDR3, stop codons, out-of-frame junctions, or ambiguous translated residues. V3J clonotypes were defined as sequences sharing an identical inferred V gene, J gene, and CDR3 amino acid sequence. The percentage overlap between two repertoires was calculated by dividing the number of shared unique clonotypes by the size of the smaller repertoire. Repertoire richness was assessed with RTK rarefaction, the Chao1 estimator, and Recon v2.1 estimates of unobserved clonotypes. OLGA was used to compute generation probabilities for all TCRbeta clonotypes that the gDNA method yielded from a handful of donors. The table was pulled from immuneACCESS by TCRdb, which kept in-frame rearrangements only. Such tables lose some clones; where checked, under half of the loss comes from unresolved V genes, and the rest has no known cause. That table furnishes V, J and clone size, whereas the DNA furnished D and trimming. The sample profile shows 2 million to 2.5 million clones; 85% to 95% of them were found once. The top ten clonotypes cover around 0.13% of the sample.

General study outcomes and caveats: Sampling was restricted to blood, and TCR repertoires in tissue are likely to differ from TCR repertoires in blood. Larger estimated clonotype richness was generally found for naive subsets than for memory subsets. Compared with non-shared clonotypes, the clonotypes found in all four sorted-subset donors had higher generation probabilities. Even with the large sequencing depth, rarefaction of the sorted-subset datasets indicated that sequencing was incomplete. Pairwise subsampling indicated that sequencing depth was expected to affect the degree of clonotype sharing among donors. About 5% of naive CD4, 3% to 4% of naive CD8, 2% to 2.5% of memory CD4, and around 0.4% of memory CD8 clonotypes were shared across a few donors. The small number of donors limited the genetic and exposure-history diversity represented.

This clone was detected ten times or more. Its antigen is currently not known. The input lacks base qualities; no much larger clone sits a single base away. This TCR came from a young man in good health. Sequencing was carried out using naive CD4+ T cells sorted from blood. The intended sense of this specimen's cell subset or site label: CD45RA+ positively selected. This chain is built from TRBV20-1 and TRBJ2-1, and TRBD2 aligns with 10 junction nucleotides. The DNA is TGCAGTGTCAAGAGACTAGCGGGGCAGTTCTTC. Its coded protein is CSVKRLAGQFF.